This TCR beta chain was identified during a study of T cells in Graves' hyperthyroidism and ophthalmopathy. Study details: At initial diagnosis, before any treatment had begun, peripheral blood was obtained.

Extraction of PBMCs used 7.5 to 10 ml of fresh peripheral blood. Comment on this clonotype: Its antigen is undetermined.

CDR1 is SGHRS, CDR2 YFSETQ, per germline. CDR3 length equals 14 residues. V was shortened by 0 bases and J by 2 bases, with 8 bases between the two germline ends. Regions amplified from RNA transcripts were the TCR beta CDR3 regions. HTBI primers were used for first-round RT-PCR of the TCR CDR3. TCRdb reanalysed the multiplex PCR reads using MiXCR and keeps one entry per CDR3 protein. The table lists around 450,000 distinct CDR3 sequences, about 15% of them singletons, with around 14% in the top ten. Study-wide results and limits: Patients with ophthalmopathy were separated from those with stable hyperthyroidism by a 13 V-J model.

The chain has TRBV5-1 and TRBJ2-5; D is unclear. The receptor was isolated from a woman aged 18-30 years with Graves' hyperthyroidism. Sequenced sample: blood. For the CDR3, the DNA is TGCGCCAGCAGCTTGGTAACAGCTCAAGAGACCCAGTACTTC. It yields the protein CASSLVTAQETQYF.